Following are 30 T cell receptor beta chains from one sample sequenced in a study of technical replicates of blood from several donors. Assay: immunoSEQ multiplex PCR; the TCRdb copy retains only in-frame clones and omits some. Of 50,000 to 65,000 clones listed, around 93% are singletons. Sequenced sample: PBMCs. Every receptor here comes from a human donor in good health. Some clones in this sample may be carry-over from other donors' samples.

V gene TRBV7-6 combines with J gene TRBJ2-7; 8 nucleotides agree with TRBD1. The CDR3 has 14 amino acids. Unmatched junction bases numbered 9, after V lost 5 bases and J lost 6 bases. Germline CDR1 is SGHVS and CDR2 is FNYEAQ. DNA for the CDR3: TGTGCCAGCAGCACACCCTCCACAGGGGGCGAGCAGTACTTC. Translation gives CASSTPSTGGEQYF.

This chain connects TRBV10-3 to TRBJ2-3, with 11 nucleotides matching TRBD2. The CDR3 is 18 residues long. The J segment lost 2 bases and the V segment lost 6 bases, leaving 13 bases of the junction unmatched. CDR1 and CDR2 (germline): ENHRY, SYGVKD. Here the CDR3 reads CAIRDTGLAGNYTDTQYF. CDR3 nucleotide sequence: TGTGCCATCAGAGACACCGGACTAGCGGGCAATTACACAGATACGCAGTATTTT.

The V and J genes are TRBV7-9 and TRBJ1-2, with 7 nucleotides matching TRBD1. J was trimmed by 11 bases and V by 5 bases; bases with no gene match: 17. Per germline, CDR1 SEHNR and CDR2 FQNEAQ (reference sequence). This CDR3 is built from 15 residues. CDR3 DNA: TGTGCCAGCAGCCAGACCACAGGGGCCAAATTGAGTTACACCTTC. Protein product: CASSQTTGAKLSYTF.

The V gene is TRBV27, the J gene TRBJ2-2, with TRBD1 identical over 9 bases. Per germline, CDR1 MNHEY and CDR2 SMNVEV (reference sequence). Trimming cost V 5 bases and J 6 bases; bases outside gene matches: 7. CDR3 length: 15 amino acids. CDR3 sequence (DNA): TGTGCCAGCAGTGCCGGGACAGGGATCGCCGGGGAGCTGTTTTTT. It encodes CASSAGTGIAGELFF.

The chain combines TRBV7-2 with TRBJ2-7; 7 positions agree with TRBD2. Germline CDR1 reads SGHTA; CDR2 reads FQGNSA. J lost 4 bases, V lost 0 bases, and 0 bases had no gene match. The CDR3 contains 13 residues. CDR3 in amino acids: CASSLAGGYEQYF. The DNA of the CDR3 is TGTGCCAGCAGCTTAGCGGGGGGGTACGAGCAGTACTTC.

The V gene is TRBV28, the J gene TRBJ2-3; 10 bases map to TRBD2. J lost 5 bases, V lost 5 bases, and 4 bases had no gene match. The length of the CDR3 is 14 residues. Germline values: CDR1 MDHEN, CDR2 SYDVKM. In nucleotides, the CDR3 is TGTGCCAGCAGTCTCGGGACTAGCGTAGATACGCAGTATTTT. Its protein product is CASSLGTSVDTQYF.

This sequence joins TRBV7-9 and TRBJ2-7; TRBD1 matches 9 bases. The ends lost 5 bases at V and 3 bases at J; junction bases unmatched: 14. The CDR3 contains 17 residues. Germline CDR1 SEHNR, CDR2 FQNEAQ (reference sequence). This chain's CDR3 is CASSTGTGPFHHYEQYF. CDR3 bases: TGTGCCAGCAGCACCGGGACAGGGCCCTTCCACCACTACGAGCAGTACTTC.

This chain links TRBV5-1 with TRBJ2-7, with 9 bases identical to TRBD2. The CDR3 sequence is 15 residues long. CDR1 is SGHRS, CDR2 YFSETQ, per germline. Trimming removed 6 bases from V and 6 bases from J; junction bases left unmatched: 13. The CDR3 DNA follows: TGCGCCAGCACTCCGATAGCGGGAGCCAGGGGCGAGCAGTACTTC. This gives the protein CASTPIAGARGEQYF.

The V gene is TRBV7-9, the J gene TRBJ2-2, with 12 bases that match TRBD2. Germline trimming cut 4 bases from V and 0 bases from J; bases unmatched to any gene: 3. Germline CDR1 and CDR2: SEHNR and FQNEAQ (reference sequence). This CDR3 is built from 17 residues. The CDR3 loop reads CASSSSSGGANTGELFF. The CDR3 DNA follows: TGTGCCAGCAGCTCCTCTAGCGGGGGGGCGAACACCGGGGAGCTGTTTTTT.

In its sample, this clone was seen once. V gene TRBV13 combines with J gene TRBJ2-1; 7 bases agree with TRBD1. Per germline, CDR1 PRHDT and CDR2 FYEKMQ (reference sequence). V dropped 5 bases and J dropped 5; count of bases not matched to a gene: 15. This CDR3 has 17 amino acids. The CDR3 is CASSRRVRQGVDNEQFF. CDR3 nucleotide sequence: TGTGCCAGCAGCAGAAGGGTCCGACAGGGAGTAGACAATGAGCAGTTCTTC.

This chain connects TRBV27 to TRBJ1-5; 7 positions agree with TRBD1. Per the germline V gene, CDR1 is MNHEY and CDR2 is SMNVEV (reference sequence). CDR3 length equals 16 residues. The junction had 7 bases not matched to a gene; V was cut back by 5 bases and J by 0 bases. The CDR3 here is CASSPATGYSNQPQHF. The CDR3 nucleotides read TGTGCCAGCAGTCCCGCGACAGGGTATAGCAATCAGCCCCAGCATTTT.

The rearrangement links TRBV4-1 to TRBJ2-7; the match to TRBD2 covers 12 bases. The J segment lost 4 bases and the V segment lost 3 bases, leaving 1 base of the junction unmatched. Germline CDR1 reads MGHRA; CDR2 reads YSYEKL. This CDR3 is 14 amino acids long. This CDR3 is CASSQLAGGYEQYF. CDR3 in DNA: TGCGCCAGCAGCCAGCTAGCGGGAGGGTACGAGCAGTACTTC.

The chain joins TRBV6-5 to TRBJ2-2, with D possibly matching TRBD1 (9 bases). The CDR3 sequence is 15 residues long. Per germline, CDR1 MNHEY and CDR2 SVGAGI. Trimming took off 8 bases at V and 4 bases at J, with 17 bases between the two ends. In DNA form, the CDR3 reads TGTGCCAGCTCGGGGGGGGACAGGGTCACCGGGGAGCTGTTTTTT. Its translation is CASSGGDRVTGELFF.

The rearrangement joins TRBV4-2 to TRBJ2-1, with D maybe TRBD2 (5 bases). Trimming stripped 0 bases from V and 0 bases from J, with 15 bases between. There are 18 residues in the CDR3. The germline V gene has CDR1 LGHNA and CDR2 YNFKEQ. For the CDR3, the DNA is TGTGCCAGCAGCCAAGATCGAAAAGCGGAAAGCTCCTACAATGAGCAGTTCTTC. Protein sequence: CASSQDRKAESSYNEQFF.

The chain links TRBV5-6 to TRBJ2-1; 12 bases map to TRBD2. This CDR3 region has 14 residues. J gave up 8 bases and V 3 bases, and 3 bases lay outside the gene matches. Germline CDR1 SGHDT, CDR2 YYEEEE. CDR3 sequence (DNA): TGTGCCAGCAGCTGGACTAGCGGGAAGTATGAGCAGTTCTTC. Translated: CASSWTSGKYEQFF.

The chain employs TRBV7-8 and TRBJ1-4, with 9 bases fitting TRBD1. Germline V gene sequence: CDR1 SGHVS, CDR2 FQNEAQ. The CDR3 is made up of 15 amino acids. Trimming cost V 2 bases and J 5 bases; bases outside gene matches: 3. CDR3 protein: CASSLTDRGNEKLFF. Written as DNA, the CDR3 is TGTGCCAGCAGCTTAACCGACAGGGGGAATGAAAAACTGTTTTTT.

The chain carries TRBV6-1 and TRBJ1-6; no clear D gene. The CDR3 spans 15 residues. Germline lookup yields CDR1 MNHNS and CDR2 SASEGT. Trimming stripped 2 bases from V and 5 bases from J, with 10 bases between. The DNA for the CDR3 is TGTGCCAGCAGTGAATTGCACAGTAATAATTCACCCCTCCACTTT. Protein: CASSELHSNNSPLHF.

The chain combines TRBV5-5 with TRBJ1-5; 7 bases fit TRBD1. Germline CDR1 and CDR2: SGHKS and YYEKEE (reference sequence). This CDR3 has 15 residues. Losses at the gene ends were 4 bases for V and 0 bases for J; bases not matched to a gene: 4. CDR3 residues: CASSRDSYSNQPQHF. The CDR3 nucleotides are TGTGCCAGCAGCAGGGACAGTTATAGCAATCAGCCCCAGCATTTT.

There are a few counts of this clone. The chain has TRBV30 and TRBJ2-7; no definite D call. The ends were cut back, 2 bases at V and 3 bases at J, with 11 bases in the middle. The germline V gene has CDR1 GTSNPN and CDR2 SVGIG (reference sequence). The CDR3 totals 13 residues. The CDR3 region has the DNA TGTGCCTGGAGTTGGCGGAGAGACTACGAGCAGTACTTC. This sequence encodes CAWSWRRDYEQYF.

J is TRBJ2-7 and V is TRBV9; TRBD1 aligns across 7 bases. The CDR3 length is 14 residues. Germline V CDR1 and CDR2: SGDLS, YYNGEE. V shed 3 bases and J 0 bases; nucleotides not matched to a gene: 3. The CDR3 DNA is TGTGCCAGCAGCGCGGACAGGTACTCCTACGAGCAGTACTTC. Translated, it gives CASSADRYSYEQYF.

This rearrangement joins TRBV30 to TRBJ2-5; tentatively, D is TRBD1 (6 bases). The CDR3 spans 13 residues. Trimming pared 0 bases from V and 3 bases from J, leaving 8 bases between. Germline V gene data show CDR1 as GTSNPN and CDR2 as SVGIG (reference sequence). The CDR3 nucleotides are TGTGCCTGGAGTGTAGGACAGAAAGAGACCCAGTACTTC. This translates into CAWSVGQKETQYF.

This chain connects TRBV7-2 to TRBJ2-7; 11 bases are a match to TRBD2. This CDR3 has 15 residues. V lost 3 bases and J lost 3; bases outside the gene matches: 4. CDR1 is SGHTA, CDR2 FQGNSA, per germline. CDR3 sequence reads: CASSLVAGGVYEQYF. The CDR3 DNA reads as TGTGCCAGCAGCTTGGTAGCGGGAGGGGTCTACGAGCAGTACTTC. Based on the CDR3 plus reference TRBV7-2 and TRBJ2-7, the full variable domain is GAGVSQSPSNKVTEKGKDVELRCDPISGHTALYWYRQSLGQGLEFLIYFQGNSAPDKSGLPSDRFSAERTGGSVSTLTIQRTQQEDSAVYLCASSLVAGGVYEQYFGPGTRLTVT.

The V gene is TRBV7-9, the J gene TRBJ2-5; D call uncertain. This CDR3 is built from 14 residues. Germline V gene lookup returns CDR1 SEHNR and CDR2 FQNEAQ (reference sequence). Deletions cut 5 bases from V and 4 bases from J, with 14 bases between. This CDR3 reads CASSRQIPGETQYF. CDR3 bases: TGTGCCAGCAGCCGTCAGATCCCGGGAGAGACCCAGTACTTC.

V is TRBV7-7 and J is TRBJ1-2; 8 bases align to TRBD1. The germline CDR1 and CDR2 sequences are SSHAT and FNYEAQ (reference sequence). Trimming at V came to 5 bases and at J to 3 bases, leaving 5 bases not matched to a gene. The CDR3 has 14 residues. As DNA, the CDR3 is TGTGCCAGCAGCCACAACAGGGGGGACTATGGCTACACCTTC. It specifies CASSHNRGDYGYTF. The full variable domain, with the rest looked up from reference TRBV7-7 and TRBJ1-2, is GAGVSQSPRYKVTKRGQDVTLRCDPISSHATLYWYQQALGQGPEFLTYFNYEAQPDKSGLPSDRFSAERPEGSISTLTIQRTEQRDSAMYRCASSHNRGDYGYTFGSGTRLTVV.

As DNA, the CDR3 is TGCGCCAGCAGCGTGGACTCTTCGGGGACCCAGTACTTC. Translated: CASSVDSSGTQYF. This chain uses TRBV5-1 with TRBJ2-5; weak D call: TRBD2 (5 bases). Germline V gene data show CDR1 as SGHRS and CDR2 as YFSETQ. This CDR3 spans 13 amino acids. The V and J ends lost 4 bases and 7 bases respectively, with 14 bases between them.

This clone was observed a handful of times. V and J are TRBV6-5 and TRBJ2-5, with D perhaps TRBD1 (6 bases). Trimming left V 2 bases short and J 12 bases short, with 10 bases between. The CDR3 consists of 11 residues. Germline assignment: CDR1 MNHEY and CDR2 SVGAGI. CDR3 DNA sequence: TGTGCCAGCAGTTACGACGGGACAAAGTACTTC. Its translation is CASSYDGTKYF.

The table lists this clone with a count of one. The chain links TRBV10-3 to TRBJ2-5; a weak D match, TRBD2 (5 bases). V lost 6 bases to trimming and J lost 5 bases, with 19 bases between them. The CDR3 is 15 amino acids. The germline V gene encodes CDR1 ENHRY and CDR2 SYGVKD. The CDR3, as DNA: TGTGCCATCAGACCCGCTGTGACTACGAAGGAGACCCAGTACTTC. This translates into CAIRPAVTTKETQYF.

The chain uses TRBV29-1 and TRBJ2-1, with D perhaps matching TRBD2 (7 bases). The CDR3 has 15 residues. Germline V lookup: CDR1 SQVTM, CDR2 ANQGSEA. Trimming removed 3 bases at V and 3 bases at J, with 15 bases between. The CDR3 loop is CSVEGGTLVYNEQFF. As DNA, the CDR3 is TGCAGCGTTGAGGGAGGGACACTTGTCTACAATGAGCAGTTCTTC.

CDR3 loop: CASSLAAEQYF. CDR3 DNA: TGTGCCAGCAGCTTGGCGGCCGAGCAGTACTTC. The rearrangement links TRBV11-2 to TRBJ2-7; no reliable D call. This CDR3 comprises 11 residues. Germline V gives CDR1 SGHAT, CDR2 FQNNGV. The ends were cut back, 3 bases at V and 6 bases at J, with 6 bases in the middle.

The DNA of the CDR3 is TGTGCCAGTAGTATAGACGACAGGGGGCGGTTTGGCTACACCTTC. Protein product: CASSIDDRGRFGYTF. The chain has TRBV19 and TRBJ1-2, with 10 bases fitting TRBD1. CDR1 is LNHDA, CDR2 SQIVND, per germline (reference sequence). The trim removed 0 bases at V and 7 bases at J, leaving 5 bases unmatched. The CDR3 extends over 15 amino acids. Full variable domain (outside the CDR3, taken from reference TRBV19 and TRBJ1-2): DGGITQSPKYLFRKEGQNVTLSCEQNLNHDAMYWYRQDPGQGLRLIYYSQIVNDFQKGDIAEGYSVSREKKESFPLTVTSAQKNPTAFYLCASSIDDRGRFGYTFGSGTRLTVV.